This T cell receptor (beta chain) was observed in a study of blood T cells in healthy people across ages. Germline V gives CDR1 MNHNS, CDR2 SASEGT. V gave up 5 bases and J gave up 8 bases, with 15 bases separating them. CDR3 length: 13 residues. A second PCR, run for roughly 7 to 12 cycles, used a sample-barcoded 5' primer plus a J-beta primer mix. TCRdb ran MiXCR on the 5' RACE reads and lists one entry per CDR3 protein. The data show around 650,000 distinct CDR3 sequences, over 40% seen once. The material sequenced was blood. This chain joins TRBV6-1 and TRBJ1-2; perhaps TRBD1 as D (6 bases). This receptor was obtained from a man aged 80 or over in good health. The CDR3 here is CASSMNRAGGYTF. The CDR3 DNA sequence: TGTGCCAGCAGTATGAACAGGGCGGGAGGCTACACCTTC.